This TCR beta chain was captured in a study of early T cells in non-severe SARS-CoV-2 infection. Findings of the study overall: In VDJdb matching, anti-spike CD8 responses were favored while private and CD4 specificities went missing.

The CDR3 has 13 residues. Germline CDR1 and CDR2: MNHEY and SMNVEV (reference sequence). Trimming took 2 bases from V and 6 from J, leaving 10 bases between them. Each CDR3 protein gets one entry after TCRdb re-called the 5' RACE reads with MiXCR. The table has 60,000 to 65,000 distinct CDR3 sequences, 8.8% seen once. About this clonotype itself: The antigen remains undetermined.

The sequence was collected from an adult who was a healthcare worker with PCR-confirmed SARS-CoV-2 infection or an uninfected control (not recorded which). The chain combines TRBV27 with TRBJ1-2, with no clear D. The specimen comprised whole blood, sampled at baseline. The CDR3 loop is CASSLNPGNGYTF. In nucleotides, the CDR3 is TGTGCCAGCAGTTTAAACCCGGGAAATGGCTACACCTTC.